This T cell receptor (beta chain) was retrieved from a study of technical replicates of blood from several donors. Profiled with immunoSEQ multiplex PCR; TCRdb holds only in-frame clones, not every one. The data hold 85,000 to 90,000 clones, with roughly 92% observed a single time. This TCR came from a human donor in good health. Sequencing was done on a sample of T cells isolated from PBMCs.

CDR3 in amino acids: CAISGGGVGGYTF. The CDR3 DNA reads as TGTGCCATCAGTGGAGGGGGCGTAGGGGGCTACACCTTC. The gene calls are TRBV10-3 and TRBJ1-2, with 7 bases fitting TRBD1. Germline-derived CDR1 and CDR2 are ENHRY and SYGVKD. V was clipped by 4 bases and J by 8 bases; unmatched bases: 7. The CDR3 is 13 residues long.